Listed below are T cell receptor beta chains from one sample, sequenced in a study of early T cells in non-severe SARS-CoV-2 infection. TCRdb passed the 5' RACE reads through MiXCR, listing each CDR3 protein once. The data show about 70,000 distinct CDR3 sequences, about 14% seen once. The sequencing used whole blood, collected at baseline. The receptors stem from an adult who was a healthcare worker with PCR-confirmed SARS-CoV-2 infection or an uninfected control (not recorded which). CDR3s include the opening cysteine and the closing phenylalanine or tryptophan. A D gene is named only where the DNA matches it firmly. Only some rows state a clone size, as once, few, many or a class for expanded clones.

TRBV20-1,TRBJ2-3,.,.,TGCAGTGCCCCAAATACCCAATACAGGGAAGATACGCAGTATTTT,CSAPNTQYREDTQYF
TRBV3-1,TRBJ2-1,.,.,TGTGCCAGCAGACCGGGACTTATATACAATGAGCAGTTCTTC,CASRPGLIYNEQFF
TRBV28,TRBJ1-2,.,.,TGTGCCAGCAGTTCTCTGAATCCAACAGGGAGAGGCTACACCTTC,CASSSLNPTGRGYTF
TRBV20-1,TRBJ1-1,.,.,TGCAGTGCTAGAGATCCATCTGCTGGGGGTCCGAACACTGAAGCTTTCTTT,CSARDPSAGGPNTEAFF
TRBV7-9,TRBJ2-2,.,few,TGTGCCAGCAGCCCGGGATTTATGAACACCGGGGAGCTGTTTTTT,CASSPGFMNTGELFF
TRBV11-2,TRBJ2-4,.,.,TGTGCCAGCAGCTCCCCCGAGGGGGGGCTAGCCAAAAACATTCAGTACTTC,CASSSPEGGLAKNIQYF
TRBV27,TRBJ2-7,.,.,TGTGCCAGCAGTCCTACGGACCCCCTCGGGCAGTACTTC,CASSPTDPLGQYF
TRBV7-3,TRBJ2-3,TRBD2,.,TGTGCCAGCAGCCCCAGCGGGGGCACAGATACGCAGTATTTT,CASSPSGGTDTQYF
TRBV28,TRBJ1-5,.,.,TGTGCCAGCAGTCGTCCGTATCAGCCCCAGCATTTT,CASSRPYQPQHF
TRBV20-1,TRBJ2-5,TRBD2,many,TGCAGTGCTCCCGGGACTAGCGGGAGGGCCGACCAAGAGACCCAGTACTTC,CSAPGTSGRADQETQYF
TRBV12-3/TRBV12-4,TRBJ2-1,.,many,TGTGCCAGCGGCCAACCGGCGGACAATGAGCAGTTCTTC,CASGQPADNEQFF
TRBV6-1,TRBJ1-5,.,many,TGTGCCAGCAGTGATTCATTTCCTGTCAGGGGTAATCAGCCCCAGCATTTT,CASSDSFPVRGNQPQHF
TRBV2,TRBJ2-2,.,.,TGTGCCAGCAGTGAAGGGGAGCAAGGCGGGGAGCTGTTTTTT,CASSEGEQGGELFF
TRBV20-1,TRBJ2-1,TRBD1,few,TGCAGTGCTGTCTGGACAGGGAACAATGAGCAGTTCTTC,CSAVWTGNNEQFF
TRBV2,TRBJ1-5,.,few,TGTGCCAGCAGTGGATCGACAGGCAATCAGCCCCAGCATTTT,CASSGSTGNQPQHF
TRBV25-1,TRBJ2-7,.,.,TGTGCCAGCAGTGACGGAGCTGCCTACGAGCAGTACTTC,CASSDGAAYEQYF
TRBV20-1,TRBJ2-7,.,.,TGCAGTGCTAGAGAGGGGTATGCGGCCTACGAGCAGTACTTC,CSAREGYAAYEQYF
TRBV5-6,TRBJ1-5,.,few,TGTGCCAGCAGCTTGTCCCTTCCGGGCAATCAGCCCCAGCATTTT,CASSLSLPGNQPQHF
TRBV3-1,TRBJ1-1,.,few,TGTGCCAGCAGCCAAGGAGTATGGCAGGGAAGATTTAACACTGAAGCTTTCTTT,CASSQGVWQGRFNTEAFF
TRBV4-1,TRBJ2-7,.,many,TGCGCCAGCAGCGAAGCCGGGGAGCCCTACGAGCAGTACTTC,CASSEAGEPYEQYF
TRBV23-1,TRBJ2-2,.,.,TGCGCCAGCAGTCCCGGAGTGACATGCCAAACCGGGGAGCTGTTTTTT,CASSPGVTCQTGELFF
TRBV7-9,TRBJ2-7,.,.,TGTGCCAGCAGCTTAGGCTCAGGAGGGCCCTACGAGCAGTACTTC,CASSLGSGGPYEQYF
TRBV18,TRBJ2-2,TRBD2,many,TGTGCCAGCTCACCGGTGCTAGCGGAAGCCGCCGGGGAGCTGTTTTTT,CASSPVLAEAAGELFF
TRBV20-1,TRBJ2-1,.,many,TGCAGTGCTAGAGATAGGACGGGCAATGAGCAGTTCTTC,CSARDRTGNEQFF
TRBV7-2,TRBJ1-4,.,few,TGTGCCAGCAGCTTACTCAACGCCGGTAGGAATGAAAAACTGTTTTTT,CASSLLNAGRNEKLFF
TRBV18,TRBJ2-1,TRBD1,few,TGTGCCAGCTCACGGACAGGGGGCACAAACAATGAGCAGTTCTTC,CASSRTGGTNNEQFF
TRBV20-1,TRBJ2-4,.,.,TGCAGTGCTTTCCGGGGGTTAGCCAAAAACATTCAGTACTTC,CSAFRGLAKNIQYF
TRBV7-9,TRBJ2-5,.,many,TGTGCCAGCAGCTTGGGGGGGCGAGAGACCCAGTACTTC,CASSLGGRETQYF
TRBV28,TRBJ2-2,.,few,TGTGCCTCATATTTGGGAGACGGGGAGCTGTTTTTT,CASYLGDGELFF
TRBV5-1,TRBJ2-1,.,many,TGCGCCAGCAGCCCGCCGGGGGACAATGAGCAGTTCTTC,CASSPPGDNEQFF
TRBV29-1,TRBJ1-2,TRBD1,.,TGCAGCGTGACGGACAGGGGTACTAACTATGGCTACACCTTC,CSVTDRGTNYGYTF
TRBV7-9,TRBJ2-7,TRBD1,few,TGTGCCAGCAGCCCCCTCCGGGACAGGGTCCACGAGCAGTACTTC,CASSPLRDRVHEQYF
TRBV29-1,TRBJ2-3,.,few,TGCAGCGTTGAGGAGGGAGAAGGCACAGATACGCAGTATTTT,CSVEEGEGTDTQYF
TRBV6-2/TRBV6-3,TRBJ2-7,.,few,TGTGCCAGCAGTTACCCCAACGAGCAGTACTTC,CASSYPNEQYF
TRBV7-3,TRBJ1-1,TRBD1,.,TGTGCCAGCAGTGCGGACAGGGGAGGCACTGAAGCTTTCTTT,CASSADRGGTEAFF
TRBV18,TRBJ1-6,.,many,TGTGCCAGCTCACCACCCGCGGGACGGTCAAATTCACCCCTCCACTTT,CASSPPAGRSNSPLHF
TRBV7-9,TRBJ2-1,.,.,TGTGCCAGCACCATCAACACCGGGACCAACAGCAGGATCTTC,CASTINTGTNSRIF
TRBV14,TRBJ2-3,.,.,TGTGCCAGCAGCCCCCAGATCCAAGATACGCAGTATTTT,CASSPQIQDTQYF
TRBV30,TRBJ2-7,TRBD1,.,TGTGCCTGGGGACAGGGAATCGACGAGCAGTACTTC,CAWGQGIDEQYF
TRBV5-6,TRBJ2-1,.,.,TGTGCCAGCAGCTTGAGGGACTCCTACAATGAGCAGTTCTTC,CASSLRDSYNEQFF
TRBV2,TRBJ2-7,.,.,TGTGCCAGCAGCCTCGGACTTGGGTATACGGGGGAGCAGTACTTC,CASSLGLGYTGEQYF
TRBV29-1,TRBJ2-1,.,.,TGCAGCGTTTATTGGGGGGCGGGTGAGCAGTTCTTC,CSVYWGAGEQFF